A selection of T cell receptor beta chains follows, all from one sample in a study of cytomegalovirus exposure and HLA in healthy donors. Assay: immunoSEQ multiplex PCR; the TCRdb copy retains only in-frame clones and omits some. In the table there are over 130,000 clones, roughly 63% of which are singletons. The sequenced material came from PBMCs. Receptors originate from a woman aged 55-69 years in good health and CMV-seropositive. The CDR3 runs from the conserved cysteine through the conserved F or W. The D gene is left open where the match is weak. Expanded clones are given a class, and other clones once, few, many or no size at all.

v_gene: TRBV5-1
d_gene: NA
abundance: NA
j_gene: TRBJ2-5
CDR3nt: TGCGCCAGCAGCTTGATGGCGGTATGGGAGACCCAGTACTTC
CDR3aa: CASSLMAVWETQYF

v_gene: TRBV18
d_gene: TRBD2
abundance: NA
j_gene: TRBJ2-7
CDR3nt: TGTGCCAGCTCACCACCGGGAGGGGTCTACGAGCAGTACTTC
CDR3aa: CASSPPGGVYEQYF

v_gene: TRBV15
d_gene: TRBD2
abundance: few
j_gene: TRBJ2-5
CDR3nt: TGTGCCACCAGCAGAGATGCCGTTCTAGCGGGAGAGACCCAGTACTTC
CDR3aa: CATSRDAVLAGETQYF

v_gene: TRBV5-5
d_gene: NA
abundance: NA
j_gene: TRBJ2-7
CDR3nt: TGTGCCAGCAGCCGGGACTACGAGCAGTACTTC
CDR3aa: CASSRDYEQYF

v_gene: TRBV15
d_gene: NA
abundance: NA
j_gene: TRBJ1-1
CDR3nt: TGTGCCACCAGCAGAGACAGAGGGTCTGAAGCTTCCTTT
CDR3aa: CATSRDRGSEASF

v_gene: TRBV18
d_gene: TRBD1
abundance: once
j_gene: TRBJ2-2
CDR3nt: TGTGCCAGCTCACCGGGACAGGGTTTCGGGGAGCTGTTTTTT
CDR3aa: CASSPGQGFGELFF

v_gene: TRBV6-1
d_gene: NA
abundance: NA
j_gene: TRBJ1-2
CDR3nt: TGTGCCAGCACCCTAGACAGAGGCCTAGGCTACACCTTC
CDR3aa: CASTLDRGLGYTF

v_gene: TRBV11-3
d_gene: NA
abundance: once
j_gene: TRBJ2-1
CDR3nt: TGTGCCAGCAGCTTAGAGGGGCAGATGAGGAACAATGAGCAGTTCTTC
CDR3aa: CASSLEGQMRNNEQFF

v_gene: TRBV19
d_gene: TRBD2
abundance: NA
j_gene: TRBJ2-2
CDR3nt: TGTGCCAGTAGTATAGGCCGGGCTAGCGGGAGGGCCGGTCGAACCGGGGAGCTGTTTTTT
CDR3aa: CASSIGRASGRAGRTGELFF

v_gene: TRBV4-1
d_gene: TRBD2
abundance: NA
j_gene: TRBJ2-7
CDR3nt: TGCGCCAGCAGCCAAGGGGGGGGTAGGGGTAGGTTCGAGCAGTACTTC
CDR3aa: CASSQGGGRGRFEQYF

v_gene: TRBV7-9
d_gene: TRBD1
abundance: NA
j_gene: TRBJ2-5
CDR3nt: TGTGCCAGCAGCCCGACAGGGACGGCCTGGGAGACCCAGTACTTC
CDR3aa: CASSPTGTAWETQYF

v_gene: TRBV5-1
d_gene: TRBD1
abundance: NA
j_gene: TRBJ2-5
CDR3nt: TGCGCCAGCAGCTTCCCAGGGGGCAACCGAGAGACCCAGTACTTC
CDR3aa: CASSFPGGNRETQYF

v_gene: TRBV19
d_gene: TRBD1
abundance: few
j_gene: TRBJ1-1
CDR3nt: TGTGCCAGTAGGACAGGGAGAGAGAACACTGAAGCTTTCTTT
CDR3aa: CASRTGRENTEAFF

v_gene: TRBV28
d_gene: TRBD1
abundance: NA
j_gene: TRBJ2-7
CDR3nt: TGTGCCAGCAGTCCTACCTTCCGACAGGGGGTACGCGAGCAGTACTTC
CDR3aa: CASSPTFRQGVREQYF

v_gene: TRBV18
d_gene: NA
abundance: NA
j_gene: TRBJ2-4
CDR3nt: TGTGCCAGCTCAGGGCCAGAGGGACTCCACATTCAGTACTTC
CDR3aa: CASSGPEGLHIQYF

v_gene: TRBV12-5
d_gene: NA
abundance: few
j_gene: TRBJ2-2
CDR3nt: TGTGCTAGTGGTTTGGTACGGGACGGGAGTAAACCCCGGGACACCGGGGAGCTGTTTTTT
CDR3aa: CASGLVRDGSKPRDTGELFF

v_gene: TRBV5-1
d_gene: NA
abundance: NA
j_gene: TRBJ2-7
CDR3nt: TGCGCCAGCAGCGAAGCTAGCGCCGGCAACGAGCAGTACTTC
CDR3aa: CASSEASAGNEQYF